This TCR beta chain was captured by sequencing in a study of regulatory T cells in long-lasting Graves disease (TCRdb year 2021). About the full investigation: Antithyroid drugs had been taken for less than 3 months by newly diagnosed Graves' disease patients. This study used TCR sequencing and RNA sequencing of peripheral blood to compare persistent Graves' disease patients against newly diagnosed Graves' disease patients. A total of roughly 33 samples were covered by TCR sequencing, comprising some 13 persistent and around 20 newly diagnosed Graves' disease patients. The study took place in China and was registered as a clinical trial. On the study overall, not on this receptor specifically: Patients with persistent disease shared more public clonotypes (roughly 2,900) than newly diagnosed patients did (966). The authors acknowledged the small sample size as a limitation that may reduce accuracy. Persistent disease showed preferential use of TRBV28, TRBJ1-2 and TRBJ2-5, whereas newly diagnosed disease favored TRBV20-1 and TRBJ2-1. Compared with newly diagnosed patients, persistent Graves' disease patients had lower TCR Shannon entropy and fewer highly expanded clones, which suggests clonal expansion. The study examined only peripheral blood because the primary lesion, thyroid tissue, could not be accessed. Sequencing and analysis were restricted to the TCR beta chain.

To prepare the library, multiplex PCR was applied. The sequencing machine was an Illumina HiSeq 4000. To build TCR beta libraries, CDR3 regions were amplified by Arm-PCR using iRepertoire HTBI primers. Before sequencing, the PCR products went through gel purification. The paper's data handling went like this. A total of around 59 TRBV and under 15 TRBJ segments were identified across samples and were used for gene usage analysis of CDR3 amino acid clonotypes. Filtered high-quality paired reads were merged into contigs using COPE and FqMerger. Contigs were aligned with BLAST to IMGT TRBV, TRBD and TRBJ reference genes, and CDR3 was defined per IMGT. Any clonotype with a frequency above 0.1% was counted as a highly expanded clone. Repertoire diversity was measured by Shannon entropy, and V-J evenness by the Gini coefficient. Public clonotypes were defined as clonotypes shared by more than one individual. TCRdb reanalyzed the raw reads on its own, using fastp at Q25 for trimming and MiXCR for clone calling, and kept in-frame beta chains. Each CDR3 protein appears once, grouped with its most common genes and DNA. What appears here as the V and J calls and clone size reflects TCRdb's work, not the paper's. The sample contains about 400,000 distinct CDR3 sequences, roughly 15% of them found a single time. The ten largest clones add up to approximately 8% of the sample.

Many counts were recorded for this clonotype. The clone's antigen remains unknown. One base away there is no much larger clone; base qualities are not given. The CDR3 runs 13 amino acids, cysteine and phenylalanine included. Of the read, only the CDR3 DNA is kept; its 39 bases are in frame from base 1. Deletion took 6 bases off V and 1 base off J, with a span of 10 bases between the germline ends. CDR1 and CDR2 were assigned from the germline V gene as MDHEN and SYDVKM. The time point label here, explained by the study, means: newly diagnosed GD, antithyroid drugs for less than 3 months. For both TCR sequencing and RNA sequencing, RNA was extracted from PBMCs using TRIzol. Graves' disease was diagnosed according to American Thyroid Association guidelines. Patients were recruited from an endocrinology department in Xi'an, China. Each patient gave roughly 10 milliliters of peripheral blood, collected in an EDTA anticoagulant tube. PBMCs were isolated by Ficoll Paque Plus density gradient separation without further T cell sorting. An Agilent 2100 Bioanalyzer and agarose gel were used to check RNA quality, while a NanoDrop 2000 measured RNA concentration.

These data also formed part of another study, on T cells in Graves' hyperthyroidism and ophthalmopathy. The second study's paper adds: Graves' hyperthyroidism was defined as stable when no progression to ophthalmopathy occurred over 18 months of follow-up. Hyperthyroidism patients were newly diagnosed, with disease duration under 2 months, and aged 18 to 65 years. Patients with uncontrolled infections, other autoimmune diseases, pregnancy or lactation were excluded. Diagnoses were established on the basis of clinical symptoms, serum thyroxine and TRAb, thyroid ultrasound, and orbital computed tomography. A first-round RT-PCR of the TCR CDR3 used the HTBI primer set with the Qiagen OneStep RT-PCR kit. Most expanded thyroid clonotypes (frequency above 0.001) were also found in blood, which suggests that blood repertoires may mirror thyroid immune responses. A model built on a 13 V-J signature distinguished ophthalmopathy from stable hyperthyroidism, reaching about 89% sensitivity and approximately 81% specificity in cross-validation and 80%/75% in testing. In validation, the model predicted progression to ophthalmopathy a median of about 5.9 months before onset, with approximately 70% sensitivity and more than 72% specificity. To identify TCR V-J signatures that set the groups apart, the researchers used a discovery cohort of about a hundred patients, made up of roughly 40 with Graves' ophthalmopathy and about 59 with stable Graves' hyperthyroidism. Prospective prediction of ophthalmopathy was tested in an independent validation cohort of 18 hyperthyroidism patients and some 17 patients who later progressed to ophthalmopathy. The approximately 100 discovery patients were randomly split 7:3 into training and test sets. In roughly six Graves' hyperthyroidism patients, the study also compared T-cell repertoires from thyroid tissue with T-cell repertoires from blood. After sampling, hyperthyroidism patients received methimazole starting at 30 mg daily, and ophthalmopathy patients received high-dose intravenous methylprednisolone. The libraries were constructed in a second round of multiplex PCR and then size-selected and purified. Sequencing of the libraries was done on an Illumina HiSeq2000 using paired-end 100 bp reads. SOAPnuke was used to process the raw data, removing reads that contained adapters or uncalled bases, had a mean Phred below 15, or lacked an exact match to the constant primer or identifier. High-quality paired reads were merged with COPE v1.2.5, and unique nucleotide sequences were defined as clonotypes. Clonotypes were aligned to IMGT TRBV, TRBD and TRBJ reference segments using MiTCR v1.1. Analysis was restricted to V-J combinations with a frequency above 0.0001, which covered 99.2% of repertoires. The TCS score was defined as F50 (clonal expansion) divided by E x V (chaos), with BLOSUM62-based TCRdist calculated between CDR3 peptides within each V-J. Welch's t-statistics and random forest reduced just over 500 V-J features to under 15, which were used in a naive Bayes classifier (R e1071). Sample size was not statistically predetermined, and investigators were not blinded to group allocation. TCR Vbeta CDR3 sequencing of approximately 140 peripheral blood samples (43 ophthalmopathy, approximately 80 hyperthyroidism and approximately 17 progressor patients) is reported in the paper.

The TCR sequence derives from a middle-aged woman with Graves disease. Donor details come from another sample of the same person, matched by shared clones. The sequence is built from TRBV28 and TRBJ2-7; a weak D assignment points to TRBD2 (5 bases agree). The material was peripheral blood mononuclear cells (PBMCs), obtained at new diagnosis, from a patient treated with antithyroid drugs. The DNA sequence is as follows: TGTGCCAGCAGCTCGGGGTTGTCCTACGAGCAGTACTTC. It translates as CASSSGLSYEQYF. The full variable domain, with segments outside the CDR3 supplied by the reference TRBV28 and TRBJ2-7 proteins, appears as DVKVTQSSRYLVKRTGEKVFLECVQDMDHENMFWYRQDPGLGLRLIYFSYDVKMKEKGDIPEGYSVSREKKERFSLILESASTNQTSMYLCASSSGLSYEQYFGPGTRLTVT.